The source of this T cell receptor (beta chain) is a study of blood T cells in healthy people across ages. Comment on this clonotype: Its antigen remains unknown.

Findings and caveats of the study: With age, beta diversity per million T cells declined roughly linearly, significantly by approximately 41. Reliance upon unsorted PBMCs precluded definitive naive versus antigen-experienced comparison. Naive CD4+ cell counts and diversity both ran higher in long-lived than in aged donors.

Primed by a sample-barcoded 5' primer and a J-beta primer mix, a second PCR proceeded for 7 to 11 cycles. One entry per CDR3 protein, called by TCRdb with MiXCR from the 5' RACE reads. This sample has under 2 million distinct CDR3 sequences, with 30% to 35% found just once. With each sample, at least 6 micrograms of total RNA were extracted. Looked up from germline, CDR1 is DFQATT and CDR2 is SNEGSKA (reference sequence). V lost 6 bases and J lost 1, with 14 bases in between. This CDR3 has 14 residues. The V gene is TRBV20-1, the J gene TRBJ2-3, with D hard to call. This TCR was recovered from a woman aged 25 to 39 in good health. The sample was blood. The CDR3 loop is CSALSFAGTDTQYF. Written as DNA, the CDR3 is TGCAGTGCCCTCTCATTCGCGGGCACAGATACGCAGTATTTT.